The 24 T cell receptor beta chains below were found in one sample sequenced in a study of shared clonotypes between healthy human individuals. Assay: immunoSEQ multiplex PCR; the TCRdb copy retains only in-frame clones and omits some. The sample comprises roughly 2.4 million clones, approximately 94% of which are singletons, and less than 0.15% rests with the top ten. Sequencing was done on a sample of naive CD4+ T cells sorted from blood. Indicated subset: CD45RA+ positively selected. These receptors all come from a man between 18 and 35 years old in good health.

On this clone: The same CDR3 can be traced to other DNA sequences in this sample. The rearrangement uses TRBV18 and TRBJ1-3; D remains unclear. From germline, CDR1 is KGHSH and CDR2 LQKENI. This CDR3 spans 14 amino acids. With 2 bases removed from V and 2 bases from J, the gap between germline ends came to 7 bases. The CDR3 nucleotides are TGTGCCAGCTCACCAGATCGAGCTGGAAACACCATATATTTT. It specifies CASSPDRAGNTIYF.

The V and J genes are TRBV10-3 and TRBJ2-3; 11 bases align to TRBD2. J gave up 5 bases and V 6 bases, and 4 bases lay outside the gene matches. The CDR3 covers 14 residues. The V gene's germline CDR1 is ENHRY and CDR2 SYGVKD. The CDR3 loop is CAIRDLAGGDTQYF. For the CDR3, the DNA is TGTGCCATCAGGGATCTAGCGGGAGGAGATACGCAGTATTTT.

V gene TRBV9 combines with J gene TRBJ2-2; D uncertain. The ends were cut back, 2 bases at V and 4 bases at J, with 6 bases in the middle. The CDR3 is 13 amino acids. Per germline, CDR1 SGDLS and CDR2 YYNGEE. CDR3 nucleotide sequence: TGTGCCAGCAGCGTGCAAGCCACCGGGGAGCTGTTTTTT. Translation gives CASSVQATGELFF. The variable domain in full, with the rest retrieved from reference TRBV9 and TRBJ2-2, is DSGVTQTPKHLITATGQRVTLRCSPRSGDLSVYWYQQSLDQGLQFLIQYYNGEERAKGNILERFSAQQFPDLHSELNLSSLELGDSALYFCASSVQATGELFFGEGSRLTVL.

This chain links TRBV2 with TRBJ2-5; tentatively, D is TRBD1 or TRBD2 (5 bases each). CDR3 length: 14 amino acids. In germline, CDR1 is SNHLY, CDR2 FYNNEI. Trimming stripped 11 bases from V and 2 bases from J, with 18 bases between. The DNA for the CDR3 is TGTGCCTGCTCCCCGGGGCGCCTTCAAGAGACCCAGTACTTC. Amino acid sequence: CACSPGRLQETQYF.

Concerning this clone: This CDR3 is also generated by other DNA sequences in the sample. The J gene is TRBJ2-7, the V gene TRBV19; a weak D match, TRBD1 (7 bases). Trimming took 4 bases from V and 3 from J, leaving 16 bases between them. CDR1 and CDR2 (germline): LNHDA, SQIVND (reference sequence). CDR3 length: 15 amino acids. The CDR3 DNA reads TGTGCCAGTAGTAGCCTTCCAGGGGGGAGCTACGAGCAGTACTTC. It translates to CASSSLPGGSYEQYF.

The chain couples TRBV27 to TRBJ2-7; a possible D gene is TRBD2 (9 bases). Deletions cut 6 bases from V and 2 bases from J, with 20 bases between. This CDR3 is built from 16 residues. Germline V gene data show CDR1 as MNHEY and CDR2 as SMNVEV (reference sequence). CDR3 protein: CASSNRGGLATYEQYF. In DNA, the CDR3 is TGTGCCAGCAGCAACAGGGGGGGACTAGCAACCTACGAGCAGTACTTC.

The CDR3 reads CASTSSPGTANTGELFF. CDR3 sequence (DNA): TGCGCCAGCACCTCTTCTCCCGGGACAGCTAACACCGGGGAGCTGTTTTTT. The chain is built from TRBV5-1 and TRBJ2-2, with 7 bases lining up with TRBD1. CDR3 length: 17 amino acids. Trimming removed 6 bases from V and 2 bases from J; junction bases left unmatched: 13. In germline, CDR1 is SGHRS, CDR2 YFSETQ.

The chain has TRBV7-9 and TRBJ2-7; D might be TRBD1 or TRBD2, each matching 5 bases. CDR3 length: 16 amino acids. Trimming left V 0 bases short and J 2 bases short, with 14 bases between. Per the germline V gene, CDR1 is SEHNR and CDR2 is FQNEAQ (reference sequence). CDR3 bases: TGTGCCAGCAGCTTAGCGGGACCCCCCCCTCCCTACGAGCAGTACTTC. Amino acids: CASSLAGPPPPYEQYF.

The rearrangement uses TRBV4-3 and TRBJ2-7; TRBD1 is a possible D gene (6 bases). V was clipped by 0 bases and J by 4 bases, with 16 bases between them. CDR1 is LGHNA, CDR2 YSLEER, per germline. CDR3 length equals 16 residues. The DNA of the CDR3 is TGCGCCAGCAGCCAAGACGGTGGGGGCGGCTCGTACGAGCAGTACTTC. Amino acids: CASSQDGGGGSYEQYF.

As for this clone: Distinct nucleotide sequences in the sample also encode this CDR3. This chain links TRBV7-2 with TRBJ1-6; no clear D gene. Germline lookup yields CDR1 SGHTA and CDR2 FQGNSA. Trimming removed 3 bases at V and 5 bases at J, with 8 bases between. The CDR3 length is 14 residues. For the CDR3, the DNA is TGTGCCAGCAGCTTGGACGGAAATAATTCACCCCTCCACTTT. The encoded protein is CASSLDGNNSPLHF.

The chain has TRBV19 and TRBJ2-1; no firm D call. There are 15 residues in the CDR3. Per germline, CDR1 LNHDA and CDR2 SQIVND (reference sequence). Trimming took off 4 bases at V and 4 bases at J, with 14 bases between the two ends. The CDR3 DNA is TGTGCCAGTAGTAAGCCTGCCGCAAGATACAATGAGCAGTTCTTC. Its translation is CASSKPAARYNEQFF.

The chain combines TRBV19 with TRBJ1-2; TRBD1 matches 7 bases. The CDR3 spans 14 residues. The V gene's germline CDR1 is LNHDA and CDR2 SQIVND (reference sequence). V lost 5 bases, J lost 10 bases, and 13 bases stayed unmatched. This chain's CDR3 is CASSPTRDRLFYTF. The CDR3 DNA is TGTGCCAGTAGTCCAACCCGGGACAGACTCTTCTACACCTTC.

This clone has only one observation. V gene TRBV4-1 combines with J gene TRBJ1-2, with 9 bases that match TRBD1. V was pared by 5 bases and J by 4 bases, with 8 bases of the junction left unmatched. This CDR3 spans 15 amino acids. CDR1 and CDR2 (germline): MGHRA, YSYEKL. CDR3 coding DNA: TGCGCCAGCAGCACGGGTGGGACAGGGTCCTATGGCTACACCTTC. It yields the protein CASSTGGTGSYGYTF.

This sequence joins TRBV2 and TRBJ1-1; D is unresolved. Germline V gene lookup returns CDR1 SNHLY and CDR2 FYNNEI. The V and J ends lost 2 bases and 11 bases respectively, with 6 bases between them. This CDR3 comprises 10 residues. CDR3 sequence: CASSESRAFF. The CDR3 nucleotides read TGTGCCAGCAGTGAAAGCAGGGCTTTCTTT.

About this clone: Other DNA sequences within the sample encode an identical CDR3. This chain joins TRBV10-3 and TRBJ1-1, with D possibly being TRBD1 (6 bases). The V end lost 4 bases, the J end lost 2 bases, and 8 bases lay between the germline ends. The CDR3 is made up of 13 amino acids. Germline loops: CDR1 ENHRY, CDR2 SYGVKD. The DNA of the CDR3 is TGTGCCATCAGTGTGACAGGCAACACTGAAGCTTTCTTT. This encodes CAISVTGNTEAFF.

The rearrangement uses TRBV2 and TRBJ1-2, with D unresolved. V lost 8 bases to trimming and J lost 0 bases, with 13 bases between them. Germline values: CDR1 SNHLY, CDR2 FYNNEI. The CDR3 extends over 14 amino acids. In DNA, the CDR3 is TGTGCCAGCGCCGGGCTACTAACTAACTATGGCTACACCTTC. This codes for CASAGLLTNYGYTF.

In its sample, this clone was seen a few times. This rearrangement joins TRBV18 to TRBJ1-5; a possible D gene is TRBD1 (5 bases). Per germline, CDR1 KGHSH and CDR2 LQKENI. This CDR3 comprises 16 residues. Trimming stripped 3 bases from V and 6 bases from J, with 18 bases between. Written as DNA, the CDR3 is TGTGCCAGCTCACCGTCTCAAGGGGCCGTCGGTCAGCCCCAGCATTTT. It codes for CASSPSQGAVGQPQHF. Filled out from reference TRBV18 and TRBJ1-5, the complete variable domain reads NAGVMQNPRHLVRRRGQEARLRCSPMKGHSHVYWYRQLPEEGLKFMVYLQKENIIDESGMPKERFSAEFPKEGPSILRIQQVVRGDSAAYFCASSPSQGAVGQPQHFGDGTRLSIL.

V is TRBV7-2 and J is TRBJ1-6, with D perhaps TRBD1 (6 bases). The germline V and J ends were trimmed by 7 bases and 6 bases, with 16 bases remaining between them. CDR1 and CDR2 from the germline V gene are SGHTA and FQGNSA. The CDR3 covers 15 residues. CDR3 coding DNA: TGTGCCAGCAAGCCACAGGGAAGTCCTAATTCACCCCTCCACTTT. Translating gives CASKPQGSPNSPLHF.

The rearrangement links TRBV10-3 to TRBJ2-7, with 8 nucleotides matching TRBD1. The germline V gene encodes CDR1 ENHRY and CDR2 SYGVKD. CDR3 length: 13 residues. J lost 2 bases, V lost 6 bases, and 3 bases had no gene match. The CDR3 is CAIRPGQAYEQYF. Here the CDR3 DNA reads TGTGCCATCAGGCCGGGACAGGCCTACGAGCAGTACTTC.

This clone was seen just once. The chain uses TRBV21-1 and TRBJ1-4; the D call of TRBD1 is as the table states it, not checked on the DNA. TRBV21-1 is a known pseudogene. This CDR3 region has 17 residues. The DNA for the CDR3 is TGTGCCAGCAACAATTACCCGACAGGTCAGCGCCACGGGAAACTGTTTTTT. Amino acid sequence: CASNNYPTGQRHGKLFF.

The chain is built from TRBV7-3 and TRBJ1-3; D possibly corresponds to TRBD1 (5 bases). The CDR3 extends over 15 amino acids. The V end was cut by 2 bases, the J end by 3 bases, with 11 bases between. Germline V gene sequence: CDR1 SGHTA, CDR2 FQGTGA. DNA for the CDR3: TGTGCCAGCAGCTTATCGGGACTCGGTGGAAACACCATATATTTT. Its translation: CASSLSGLGGNTIYF.

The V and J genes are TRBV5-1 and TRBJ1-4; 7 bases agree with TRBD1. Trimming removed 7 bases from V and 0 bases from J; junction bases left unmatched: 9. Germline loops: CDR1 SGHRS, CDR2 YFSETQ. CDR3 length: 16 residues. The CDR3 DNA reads TGCGCCAGCTCCCAGGGGGTTGGCACAACTAATGAAAAACTGTTTTTT. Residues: CASSQGVGTTNEKLFF. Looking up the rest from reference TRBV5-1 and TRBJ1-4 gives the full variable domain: KAGVTQTPRYLIKTRGQQVTLSCSPISGHRSVSWYQQTPGQGLQFLFEYFSETQRNKGNFPGRFSGRQFSNSRSEMNVSTLELGDSALYLCASSQGVGTTNEKLFFGSGTQLSVL.

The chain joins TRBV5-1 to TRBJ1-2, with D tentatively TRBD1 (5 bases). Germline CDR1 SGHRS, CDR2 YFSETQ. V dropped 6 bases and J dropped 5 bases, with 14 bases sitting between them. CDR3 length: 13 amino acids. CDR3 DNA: TGCGCCAGCACTCCCTCGGGGCAGTATGGCTACACCTTC. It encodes CASTPSGQYGYTF.

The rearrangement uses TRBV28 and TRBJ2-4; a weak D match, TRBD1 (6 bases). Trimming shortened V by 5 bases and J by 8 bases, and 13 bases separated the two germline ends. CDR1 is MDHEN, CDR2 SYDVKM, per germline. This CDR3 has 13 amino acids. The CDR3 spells CASSNRAADIQYF. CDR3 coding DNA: TGTGCCAGCAGTAACAGGGCCGCGGACATTCAGTACTTC.